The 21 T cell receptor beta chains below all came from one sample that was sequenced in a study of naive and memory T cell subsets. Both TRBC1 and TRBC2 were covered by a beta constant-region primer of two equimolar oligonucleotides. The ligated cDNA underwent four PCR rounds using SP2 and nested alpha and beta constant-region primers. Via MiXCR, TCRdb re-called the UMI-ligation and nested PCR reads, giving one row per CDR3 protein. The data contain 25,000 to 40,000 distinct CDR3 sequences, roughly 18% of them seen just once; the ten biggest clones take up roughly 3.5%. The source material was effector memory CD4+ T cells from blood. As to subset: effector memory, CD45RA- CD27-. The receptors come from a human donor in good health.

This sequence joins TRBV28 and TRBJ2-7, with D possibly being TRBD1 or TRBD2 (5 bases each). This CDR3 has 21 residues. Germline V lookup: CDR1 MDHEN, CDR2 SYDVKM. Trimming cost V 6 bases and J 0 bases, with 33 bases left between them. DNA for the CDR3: TGTGCCAGCAGCCTCGGGACGTTCGGCCTCAATTTGGGACGGAACTCCTACGAGCAGTACTTC. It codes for CASSLGTFGLNLGRNSYEQYF.

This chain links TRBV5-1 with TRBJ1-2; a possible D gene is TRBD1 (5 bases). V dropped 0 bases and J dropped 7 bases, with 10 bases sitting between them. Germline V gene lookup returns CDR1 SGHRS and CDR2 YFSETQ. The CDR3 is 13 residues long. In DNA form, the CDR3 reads TGCGCCAGCAGCTTGGAACAGGCTGGTGGCTACACCTTC. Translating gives CASSLEQAGGYTF.

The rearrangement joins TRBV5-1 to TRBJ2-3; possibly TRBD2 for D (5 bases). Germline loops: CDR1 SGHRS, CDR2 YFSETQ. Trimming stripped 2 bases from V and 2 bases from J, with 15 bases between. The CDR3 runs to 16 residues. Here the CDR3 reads CASSFDLGLTTDTQYF. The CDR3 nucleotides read TGCGCCAGCAGCTTTGATCTCGGACTGACCACAGATACGCAGTATTTT.

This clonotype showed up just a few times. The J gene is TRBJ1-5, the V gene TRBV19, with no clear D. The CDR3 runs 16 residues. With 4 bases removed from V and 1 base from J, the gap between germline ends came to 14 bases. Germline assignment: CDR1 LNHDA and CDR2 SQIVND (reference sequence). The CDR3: CASSSIRVLSNQPQHF. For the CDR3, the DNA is TGTGCCAGTAGTAGTATCCGGGTACTGAGCAATCAGCCCCAGCATTTT.

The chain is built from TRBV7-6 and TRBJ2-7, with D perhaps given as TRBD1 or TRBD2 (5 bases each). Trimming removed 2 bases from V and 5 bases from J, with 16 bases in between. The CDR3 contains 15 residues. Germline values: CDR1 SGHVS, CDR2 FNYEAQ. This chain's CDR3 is CASSLLAGQGDEQYF. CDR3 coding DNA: TGTGCCAGCAGCTTATTGGCCGGGCAGGGAGACGAGCAGTACTTC.

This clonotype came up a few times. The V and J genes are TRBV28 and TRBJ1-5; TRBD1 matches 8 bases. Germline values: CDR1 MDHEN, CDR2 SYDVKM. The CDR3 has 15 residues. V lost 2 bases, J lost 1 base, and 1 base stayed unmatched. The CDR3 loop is CASSLQGASNQPQHF. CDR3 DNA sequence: TGTGCCAGCAGTTTACAGGGGGCGAGCAATCAGCCCCAGCATTTT.

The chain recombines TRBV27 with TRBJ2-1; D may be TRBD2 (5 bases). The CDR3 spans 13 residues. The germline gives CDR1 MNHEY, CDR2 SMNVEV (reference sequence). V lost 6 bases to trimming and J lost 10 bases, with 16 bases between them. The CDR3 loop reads CASSVILAEEQFF. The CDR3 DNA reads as TGTGCCAGCAGCGTAATCCTAGCCGAAGAGCAGTTCTTC.

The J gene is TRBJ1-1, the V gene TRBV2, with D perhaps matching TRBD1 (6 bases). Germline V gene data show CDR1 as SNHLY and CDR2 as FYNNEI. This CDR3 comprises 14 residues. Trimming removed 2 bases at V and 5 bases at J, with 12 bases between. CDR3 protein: CASSELARGTEAFF. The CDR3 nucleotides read TGTGCCAGCAGTGAATTGGCCAGGGGAACTGAAGCTTTCTTT.

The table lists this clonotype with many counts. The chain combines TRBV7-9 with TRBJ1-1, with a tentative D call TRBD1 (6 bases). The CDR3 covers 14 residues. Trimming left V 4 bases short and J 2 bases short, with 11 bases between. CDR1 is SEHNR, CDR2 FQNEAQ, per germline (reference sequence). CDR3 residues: CASSSRTANTEAFF. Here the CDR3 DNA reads TGTGCCAGCAGCTCAAGGACAGCTAACACTGAAGCTTTCTTT.

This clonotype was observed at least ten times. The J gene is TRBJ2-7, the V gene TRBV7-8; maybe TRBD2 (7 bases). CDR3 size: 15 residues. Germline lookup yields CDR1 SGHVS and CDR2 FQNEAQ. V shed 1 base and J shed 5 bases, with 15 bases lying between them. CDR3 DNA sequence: TGTGCCAGCAGCTTAGTTGTCGGGGGGCAGAACGAGCAGTACTTC. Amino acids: CASSLVVGGQNEQYF.

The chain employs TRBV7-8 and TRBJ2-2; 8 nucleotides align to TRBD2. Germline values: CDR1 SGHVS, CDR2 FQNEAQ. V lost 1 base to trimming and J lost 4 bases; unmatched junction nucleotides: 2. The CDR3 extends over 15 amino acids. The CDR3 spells CASSLVAGFTGELFF. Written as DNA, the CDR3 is TGTGCCAGCAGCTTAGTAGCGGGATTCACCGGGGAGCTGTTTTTT.

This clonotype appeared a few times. CDR3 sequence: CASSEKGGNTIYF. The DNA for the CDR3 is TGTGCCAGCAGTGAAAAGGGTGGAAACACCATATATTTT. The rearrangement uses TRBV6-1 and TRBJ1-3, with no clear D. The CDR3 spans 13 residues. Germline lookup yields CDR1 MNHNS and CDR2 SASEGT. The germline V and J ends were trimmed by 2 bases and 3 bases, with 5 bases remaining between them.

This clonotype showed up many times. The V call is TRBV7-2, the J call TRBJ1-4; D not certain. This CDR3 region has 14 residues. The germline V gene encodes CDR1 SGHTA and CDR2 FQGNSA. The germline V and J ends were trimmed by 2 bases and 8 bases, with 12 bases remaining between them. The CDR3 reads CASSLSGSGEKLFF. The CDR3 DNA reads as TGTGCCAGCAGCTTAAGCGGGTCGGGGGAAAAACTGTTTTTT.

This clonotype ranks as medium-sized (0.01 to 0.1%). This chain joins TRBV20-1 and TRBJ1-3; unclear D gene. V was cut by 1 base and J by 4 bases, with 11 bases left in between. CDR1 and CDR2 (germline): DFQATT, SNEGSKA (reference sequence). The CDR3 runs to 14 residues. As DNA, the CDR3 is TGCAGTGCTAGAGCTAGGAAGGGAGGAAACACCATATATTTT. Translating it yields CSARARKGGNTIYF.

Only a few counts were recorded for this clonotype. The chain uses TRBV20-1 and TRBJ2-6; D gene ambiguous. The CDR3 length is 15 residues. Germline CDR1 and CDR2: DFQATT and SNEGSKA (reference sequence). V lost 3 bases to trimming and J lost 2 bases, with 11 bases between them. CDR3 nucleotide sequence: TGCAGTGCTAGGGTGACATCTGCTGGGGCCAACGTCCTGACTTTC. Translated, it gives CSARVTSAGANVLTF.

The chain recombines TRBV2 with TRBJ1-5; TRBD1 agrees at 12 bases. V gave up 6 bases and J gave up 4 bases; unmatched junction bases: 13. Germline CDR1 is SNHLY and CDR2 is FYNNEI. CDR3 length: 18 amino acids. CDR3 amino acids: CASRGGQGARRGNQPQHF. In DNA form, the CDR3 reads TGTGCCAGCAGAGGGGGACAGGGGGCCCGAAGAGGGAATCAGCCCCAGCATTTT.

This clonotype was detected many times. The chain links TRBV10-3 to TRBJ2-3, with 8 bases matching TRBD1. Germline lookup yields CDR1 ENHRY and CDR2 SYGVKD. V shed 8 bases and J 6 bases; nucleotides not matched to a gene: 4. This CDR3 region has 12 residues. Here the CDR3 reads CAIGGTGDTQYF. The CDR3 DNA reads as TGTGCCATCGGGGGGACAGGCGATACGCAGTATTTT.

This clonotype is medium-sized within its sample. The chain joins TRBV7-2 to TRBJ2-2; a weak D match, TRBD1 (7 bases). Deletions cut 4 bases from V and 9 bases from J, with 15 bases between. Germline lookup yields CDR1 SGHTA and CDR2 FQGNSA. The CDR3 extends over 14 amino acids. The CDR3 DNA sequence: TGTGCCAGCAGCTCTCAGGGGGGTTTCTGGGAGCTGTTTTTT. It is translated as CASSSQGGFWELFF.

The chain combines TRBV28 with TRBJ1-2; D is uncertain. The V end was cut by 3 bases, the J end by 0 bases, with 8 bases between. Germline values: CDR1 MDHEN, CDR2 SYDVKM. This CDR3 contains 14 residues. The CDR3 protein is CASSLAEANYGYTF. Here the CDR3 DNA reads TGTGCCAGCAGTTTGGCGGAGGCTAACTATGGCTACACCTTC.

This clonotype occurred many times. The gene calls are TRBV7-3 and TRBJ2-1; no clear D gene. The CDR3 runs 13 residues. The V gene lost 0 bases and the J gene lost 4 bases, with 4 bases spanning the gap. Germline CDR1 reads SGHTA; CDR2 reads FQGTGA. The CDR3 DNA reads TGTGCCAGCAGCTTAACGACTTACAATGAGCAGTTCTTC. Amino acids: CASSLTTYNEQFF.

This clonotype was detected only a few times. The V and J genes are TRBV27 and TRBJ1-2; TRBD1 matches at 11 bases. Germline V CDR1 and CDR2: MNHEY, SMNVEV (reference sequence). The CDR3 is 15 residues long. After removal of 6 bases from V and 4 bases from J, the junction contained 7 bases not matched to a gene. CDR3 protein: CASRRPGQGGYGYTF. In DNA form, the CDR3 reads TGTGCCAGCAGACGGCCGGGACAGGGGGGCTATGGCTACACCTTC.